The clone carrying this TCR beta chain has just one count. In the original analysis: Estimation of nucleated cell counts relied on the amplification of reference gene primers. Some clones are missing from TCRdb's copy, which holds only in-frame ones; the method was immunoSEQ multiplex PCR. V and J calls and clone size are given by that table; D and trimming were obtained from the DNA. The sample has approximately 280,000 clones, 80% to 95% seen once. Germline V lookup: CDR1 MNHEY, CDR2 SVGEGT. V was clipped by 4 bases and J by 7 bases, with 20 bases between them. The CDR3 extends over 16 amino acids. This sample is drawn from a study of blood T cell repertoires in COVID-19.

Sequenced input: peripheral blood. This TCR was recovered from a woman in her twenties or thirties with COVID-19, enrolled during active disease. The gene calls are TRBV6-2 or TRBV6-3 and TRBJ1-5; perhaps TRBD1 as D (6 bases). The CDR3 DNA reads TGTGCCAGCAGTTCTCCCTTTGCGGGGGCGGGCCAGCCCCAGCATTTT. Its translation is CASSSPFAGAGQPQHF.